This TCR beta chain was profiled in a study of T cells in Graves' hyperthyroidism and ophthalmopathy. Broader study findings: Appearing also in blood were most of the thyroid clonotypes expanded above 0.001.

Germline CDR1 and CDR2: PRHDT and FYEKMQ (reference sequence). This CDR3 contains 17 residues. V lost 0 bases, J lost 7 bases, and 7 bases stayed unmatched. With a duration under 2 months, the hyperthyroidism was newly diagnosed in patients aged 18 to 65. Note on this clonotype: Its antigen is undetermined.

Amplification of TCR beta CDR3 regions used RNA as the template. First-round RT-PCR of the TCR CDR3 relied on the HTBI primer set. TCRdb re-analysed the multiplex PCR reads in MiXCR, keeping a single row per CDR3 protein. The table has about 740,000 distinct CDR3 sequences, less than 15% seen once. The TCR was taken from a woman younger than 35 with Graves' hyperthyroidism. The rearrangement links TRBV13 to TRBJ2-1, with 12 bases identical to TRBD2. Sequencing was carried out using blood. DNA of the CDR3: TGTGCCAGCAGCTTAGGCCGTAGGCTAGCGGGAGGGAATGAGCAGTTCTTC. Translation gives CASSLGRRLAGGNEQFF.